This T cell receptor beta chain stems from a study of T cells in Graves' hyperthyroidism and ophthalmopathy. Study-wide context: Sampling of peripheral blood happened at initial diagnosis, prior to any treatment. Study-wide results and caveats: Researchers report that a 13 V-J model separated ophthalmopathy from stable hyperthyroidism. Most expanded thyroid clonotypes above 0.001 recurred in blood.

In this sample, this clonotype turned up many times. Its antigen is as yet unknown. The source material, RNA transcripts, was used to amplify TCR beta CDR3 regions. Initially, a first-round RT-PCR of the TCR CDR3 employed the HTBI primer set. Each CDR3 protein is one row after TCRdb ran MiXCR on the multiplex PCR reads. Of approximately 300,000 distinct CDR3 sequences listed, approximately 15% are singletons. Inclusion characteristics of ophthalmopathy patients comprised a Clinical Activity Score of at least 3, a NOSPECS grade of at least 4, and duration under 3 months. Germline loops: CDR1 SNHLY, CDR2 FYNNEI. The CDR3 extends over 12 amino acids. Trimming removed 6 bases from V and 4 bases from J; junction bases left unmatched: 0.

This TCR came from a woman aged 55-69 years with Graves' ophthalmopathy. Sequenced material: blood. The V call is TRBV2, the J call TRBJ2-1, with 7 bases that match TRBD1. This chain's CDR3 is CASRDRYNEQFF. CDR3 coding DNA: TGTGCCAGCAGGGACAGGTACAATGAGCAGTTCTTC.